This T cell receptor (beta chain) was documented in a study of cytomegalovirus exposure and HLA in healthy donors. The study, taken as a whole, reports: Later analysis demonstrated an association between a missense DCLRE1C variant and TCR beta V- and J-gene trimming.

PCR was performed using 60 Vbeta and 13 Jbeta primers. Original processing methods: Approximately 83 million unique TCR beta chains, roughly 10 million shared, were counted in a later analysis. Clones were read by immunoSEQ multiplex PCR, and TCRdb kept only the in-frame ones, dropping some. The V and J calls and clone size come from that table; D and trimming were worked out from the DNA. The sample includes approximately 220,000 clones, about 79% of them seen just once. As concerns this clone: The antigen is unknown.

CDR1 SGHTA and CDR2 FQGNSA come from the germline V gene. The CDR3 has 16 residues. Trimming removed 1 base from V and 0 bases from J, with 12 bases in between. The TCR was taken from a man aged 18 to 29 in good health and CMV-seronegative. The chain uses TRBV7-2 and TRBJ1-2; no definite D call. The specimen sequenced was PBMCs. The DNA for the CDR3 is TGTGCCAGCAGCTTAGTCGCAGTCCGATCTAACTATGGCTACACCTTC. Protein sequence: CASSLVAVRSNYGYTF. Supplemented by reference TRBV7-2 and TRBJ1-2, the full variable domain reads GAGVSQSPSNKVTEKGKDVELRCDPISGHTALYWYRQSLGQGLEFLIYFQGNSAPDKSGLPSDRFSAERTGGSVSTLTIQRTQQEDSAVYLCASSLVAVRSNYGYTFGSGTRLTVV.